These 7 T cell receptor beta chains share one sample of origin, sequenced in a study of cytomegalovirus exposure and HLA in healthy donors. The PCR made use of 60 Vbeta and 13 Jbeta primers. Profiled with immunoSEQ multiplex PCR; TCRdb holds only in-frame clones, not every one. The sample carries some 140,000 clones, about 74% recorded once. Sample: PBMCs. These receptors came from a man between 18 and 35 years old in good health and CMV-seropositive.

The genes are TRBV5-1 and TRBJ2-4; 9 bases map to TRBD1. The CDR3 loop spans 17 amino acids. Germline lookup yields CDR1 SGHRS and CDR2 YFSETQ. The V gene end was trimmed by 4 bases and the J gene end by 0 bases; junction bases not matched to a gene: 8. CDR3: CASSLGQGNRAKNIQYF. The CDR3 coding sequence is TGCGCCAGCAGCCTAGGACAGGGGAACAGAGCCAAAAACATTCAGTACTTC.

The rearrangement links TRBV5-1 to TRBJ1-1; 8 bases agree with TRBD1. The junction had 7 bases not matched to a gene; V was cut back by 0 bases and J by 0 bases. The CDR3 covers 17 residues. Germline V gives CDR1 SGHRS, CDR2 YFSETQ. CDR3 protein: CASSLGQGLLVNTEAFF. As DNA, the CDR3 is TGCGCCAGCAGCTTGGGACAGGGGTTGTTGGTGAACACTGAAGCTTTCTTT.

The rearrangement joins TRBV19 to TRBJ1-5; D is uncertain. This CDR3 comprises 15 residues. The V gene lost 1 base and the J gene lost 0 bases, with 7 bases spanning the gap. Germline V CDR1 and CDR2: LNHDA, SQIVND (reference sequence). The CDR3 loop is CASSIGLNSNQPQHF. CDR3 DNA sequence: TGTGCCAGTAGTATAGGGCTGAATAGCAATCAGCCCCAGCATTTT. The whole variable domain, remainder taken from reference TRBV19 and TRBJ1-5, is DGGITQSPKYLFRKEGQNVTLSCEQNLNHDAMYWYRQDPGQGLRLIYYSQIVNDFQKGDIAEGYSVSREKKESFPLTVTSAQKNPTAFYLCASSIGLNSNQPQHFGDGTRLSIL.

The chain links TRBV30 to TRBJ2-1, with 10 nucleotides matching TRBD2. Germline V lookup: CDR1 GTSNPN, CDR2 SVGIG (reference sequence). The CDR3 extends over 17 amino acids. J lost 4 bases, V lost 0 bases, and 9 bases had no gene match. CDR3 nucleotide sequence: TGTGCCTGGAGTGTACCGGGGCTAGCGGGAGCTTACAATGAGCAGTTCTTC. This gives the protein CAWSVPGLAGAYNEQFF.

The V and J genes are TRBV6-6 and TRBJ1-5, with a tentative D call TRBD1 (5 bases). The V and J ends lost 11 bases and 2 bases respectively, with 16 bases between them. Germline V CDR1 and CDR2: MNHNY, SVGAGI (reference sequence). This CDR3 spans 14 amino acids. CDR3 bases: TGTGCCTCGGGGCCGGGGGATCGCAATCAGCCCCAGCATTTT. It specifies CASGPGDRNQPQHF.

This clone was detected a few times. This chain connects TRBV5-1 to TRBJ1-5; 7 bases line up with TRBD1. The CDR3 consists of 14 residues. Germline V lookup: CDR1 SGHRS, CDR2 YFSETQ. The V segment lost 3 bases and the J segment 4 bases; nucleotides outside the gene matches: 4. In DNA, the CDR3 is TGCGCCAGCAGCTGGGACAGTCAAAATCAGCCCCAGCATTTT. It translates to CASSWDSQNQPQHF.

The chain carries TRBV5-1 and TRBJ2-7; 9 nucleotides match TRBD2. V dropped 2 bases and J dropped 4; count of bases not matched to a gene: 10. The V gene's germline CDR1 is SGHRS and CDR2 YFSETQ. The CDR3 covers 16 residues. CDR3 DNA: TGCGCCAGCAGCTTAGGGACTAGCTCTCTGGGGTACGAGCAGTACTTC. Encoded protein: CASSLGTSSLGYEQYF.